These T cell receptor beta chains were read from a single sample in a study of T cell changes during pregnancy in multiple sclerosis. The method was immunoSEQ multiplex PCR; TCRdb's version includes in-frame clones alone and lacks a portion of them. The table includes about 100,000 clones, 90% to 95% detected once. The sequencing here drew on peripheral blood, taken before pregnancy. These receptors were obtained from a female donor with multiple sclerosis, enrolled in a pregnancy study. CDR3s include the opening cysteine and the closing phenylalanine or tryptophan. The D gene is left open where the match is weak. Clone size is not always given. Where it is, it says once, few, many or a class for expanded clones.

j_call | d_call | v_call | clone_size | cdr3_nt | cdr3_aa
TRBJ2-5 | . | TRBV27 | . | TGTGCCAGCAGTCCGGTAATCGAGAAGACCCAGTACTTC | CASSPVIEKTQYF
TRBJ2-5 | TRBD1 | TRBV9 | once | TGTGCCAGCAGCGTAGAAGGGGGCCTATATTCTAGAGAGACCCAGTACTTC | CASSVEGGLYSRETQYF
TRBJ2-2 | . | TRBV2 | few | TGTGCCAGCAGTGATATAAGACAGTGGGGCACCGGGGAGCTGTTTTTT | CASSDIRQWGTGELFF
TRBJ2-1 | TRBD1 | TRBV7-9 | . | TGTGCCAGCAGCTTAGGGTTTCAAACCGGGACAGGGATTAAGAATGAGCAGTTCTTC | CASSLGFQTGTGIKNEQFF
TRBJ2-7 | . | TRBV30 | once | TGTGCCTGGAGTGTTAACGGGGAAATCTCCTACGAGCAGTACTTC | CAWSVNGEISYEQYF
TRBJ1-4 | . | TRBV5-6 | once | TGTGCCAGCAGCTCCCTCGGATTAGACTCGACCGAAAAACTGTTTTTT | CASSSLGLDSTEKLFF
TRBJ1-1 | . | TRBV5-1 | . | TGCGCCAGCAGACGGGTCCTGATGAACACTGAAGCTTTCTTT | CASRRVLMNTEAFF
TRBJ2-1 | . | TRBV2 | . | TGTGCCAGCAGTTGGGACTCGTCGGCCAATGAGCAGTTCTTC | CASSWDSSANEQFF
TRBJ2-1 | TRBD1 | TRBV27 | . | TGTGCCAGCAGTTCGATGAAACAGGGGGCGGTGGGTGAGCAGTTCTTC | CASSSMKQGAVGEQFF
TRBJ1-4 | . | TRBV19 | . | TGTGCCAGTAGACCGGGGGCAACTAATGAAAAACTGTTTTTT | CASRPGATNEKLFF
TRBJ1-5 | . | TRBV19 | once | TGTGCCAGTAGGACGGGGGGTTTGCCCCAGCATTTT | CASRTGGLPQHF
TRBJ2-1 | . | TRBV7-9 | . | TGTGCCAGCAGCTACTCCGCCGGACTCGTCAATGAGCAGTTCTTC | CASSYSAGLVNEQFF